Included here is one T cell receptor beta chain sequence, with context. It was with 60 Vbeta and 13 Jbeta primers that the PCR ran. Only in-frame clones appear in the TCRdb table, and some are missing; sequencing was by immunoSEQ multiplex PCR. Found here are approximately 150,000 clones, roughly three quarters of them singletons; the top ten hold roughly an eighth. This CDR3 has 13 amino acids. CDR1 and CDR2 from the germline V gene are GTSNPN and SVGIG (reference sequence). Trimming cost V 4 bases and J 8 bases, with 12 bases left between them. This entry belongs to a study of cytomegalovirus exposure and HLA in healthy donors.

This clonotype originated in a woman in her forties or fifties in good health and CMV-seropositive. The specimen was PBMCs. The chain has TRBV30 and TRBJ1-6, with TRBD1 as a possible D gene (6 bases). This CDR3 is CAWTGTNDSPLHF. The CDR3 DNA reads as TGTGCCTGGACCGGGACAAATGATTCACCCCTCCACTTT. Full variable domain (rest looked up from reference TRBV30 and TRBJ1-6): SQTIHQWPATLVQPVGSPLSLECTVEGTSNPNLYWYRQAAGRGLQLLFYSVGIGQISSEVPQNLSASRPQDRQFILSSKKLLLSDSGFYLCAWTGTNDSPLHFGNGTRLTVT.